This TCR beta chain comes out of a study of cytomegalovirus exposure and HLA in healthy donors. The PCR used 60 Vbeta and 13 Jbeta primers. TCRdb's table, derived via immunoSEQ multiplex PCR, lists solely in-frame clones and lacks some. The sample consists of about 150,000 clones, 84% of them appearing once. On this clone: The antigen remains unidentified.

This CDR3 has 14 residues. Germline trimming cut 5 bases from V and 5 bases from J; bases unmatched to any gene: 8. In germline, CDR1 is SGHAT, CDR2 FQNNGV. Points from the study as a whole: According to an earlier analysis, most TCR beta V segments yielded productive rearrangements about 90% or about 30% of the time. A later analysis showed that HLA-associated TCR beta chains had undergone more clonal expansion than equally common others. Overall, around 160 TCR beta chains were annotated as cytomegalovirus-associated.

The gene calls are TRBV11-2 and TRBJ2-7; 8 bases map to TRBD1. Input material: PBMCs. The clonotype comes from a man aged 18 to 30 in good health and CMV-seronegative. In DNA, the CDR3 is TGTGCCAGCAGCAAGGACAGGGCGAGGAACGAGCAGTACTTC. Encoded protein: CASSKDRARNEQYF. The full variable domain, in which reference TRBV11-2 and TRBJ2-7 provide the parts outside the CDR3, is EAGVAQSPRYKIIEKRQSVAFWCNPISGHATLYWYQQILGQGPKLLIQFQNNGVVDDSQLPKDRFSAERLKGVDSTLKIQPAKLEDSAVYLCASSKDRARNEQYFGPGTRLTVT.